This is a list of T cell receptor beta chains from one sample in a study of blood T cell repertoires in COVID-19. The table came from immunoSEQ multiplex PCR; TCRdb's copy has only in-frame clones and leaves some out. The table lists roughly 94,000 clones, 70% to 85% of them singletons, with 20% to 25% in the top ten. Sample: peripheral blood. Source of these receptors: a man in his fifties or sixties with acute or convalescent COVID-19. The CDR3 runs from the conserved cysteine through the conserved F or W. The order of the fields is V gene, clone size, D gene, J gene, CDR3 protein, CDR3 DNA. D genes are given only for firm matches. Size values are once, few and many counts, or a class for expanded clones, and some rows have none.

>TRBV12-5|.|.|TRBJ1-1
CASGSERSAVNTEAFF
TGTGCTAGTGGTTCGGAGCGGAGTGCTGTGAACACTGAAGCTTTCTTT
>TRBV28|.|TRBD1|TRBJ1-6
CASRPRDRVPDSYNSPLHF
TGTGCCAGCAGACCCCGGGACAGGGTACCGGACTCCTATAATTCACCCCTCCACTTT
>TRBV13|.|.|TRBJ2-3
CASSLDSTDTQYF
TGTGCCAGCAGTTTAGACTCCACAGATACGCAGTATTTT
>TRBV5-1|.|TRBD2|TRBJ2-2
CASRELAGAPDTGELFF
TGCGCCAGCAGGGAACTAGCGGGGGCCCCTGACACCGGGGAGCTGTTTTTT
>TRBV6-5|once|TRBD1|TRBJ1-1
CATGQANTEAFF
TGTGCCACCGGACAGGCTAACACTGAAGCTTTCTTT
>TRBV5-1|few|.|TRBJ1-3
CASSPGRWQPNNPGNTIYF
TGCGCCAGCAGCCCAGGTCGGTGGCAGCCCAACAATCCTGGAAACACCATATATTTT
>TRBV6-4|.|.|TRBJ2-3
CASSRDAQDTQYF
TGTGCCAGCAGCCGGGATGCGCAAGATACGCAGTATTTT
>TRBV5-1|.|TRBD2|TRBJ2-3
CASSAGLAGGGADTQYF
TGCGCCAGCAGCGCGGGACTAGCGGGCGGTGGAGCAGATACGCAGTATTTT
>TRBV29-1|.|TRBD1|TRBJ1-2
CSVEFSGGYGYTF
TGCAGCGTTGAATTCTCAGGGGGCTATGGCTACACCTTC
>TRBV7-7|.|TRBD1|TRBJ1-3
CASSTGTGNGNTIYF
TGTGCCAGCAGCACCGGGACAGGGAACGGAAACACCATATATTTT
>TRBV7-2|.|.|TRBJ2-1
CASSLGLAYNEQFF
TGTGCCAGCAGCTTAGGACTAGCCTACAATGAGCAGTTCTTC
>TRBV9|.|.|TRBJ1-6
CASSVEAANSPLHF
TGTGCCAGCAGCGTAGAAGCGGCGAATTCACCCCTCCACTTT
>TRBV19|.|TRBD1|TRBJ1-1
CASGDRNTEAFF
TGTGCCAGTGGGGACAGGAACACTGAAGCTTTCTTT
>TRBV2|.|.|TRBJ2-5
CASRSTEQETQYF
TGTGCCAGCAGGAGCACAGAACAAGAGACCCAGTACTTC
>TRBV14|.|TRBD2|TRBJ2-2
CASSLYPSGGANTGELFF
TGTGCCAGCAGCCTATACCCTAGCGGGGGGGCGAACACCGGGGAGCTGTTTTTT
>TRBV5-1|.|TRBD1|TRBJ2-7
CASSLNRGETYEQYF
TGCGCCAGCAGCTTGAACAGGGGGGAAACCTACGAGCAGTACTTC
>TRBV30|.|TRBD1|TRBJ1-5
CAWAQGVNQPQHF
TGTGCCTGGGCTCAGGGGGTCAATCAGCCCCAGCATTTT
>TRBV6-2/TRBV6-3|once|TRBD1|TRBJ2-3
CASSRDRPTDTQYF
TGTGCCAGCAGCCGGGACAGACCCACAGATACGCAGTATTTT
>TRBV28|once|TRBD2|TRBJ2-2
CASSSGLAGSKELFF
TGTGCCAGCAGTTCGGGACTAGCGGGGAGTAAAGAGCTGTTTTTT
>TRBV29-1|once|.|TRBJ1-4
CSVPYREKLFF
TGCAGCGTTCCTTATCGTGAAAAACTGTTTTTT
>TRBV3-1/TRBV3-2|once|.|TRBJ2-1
CASSPRGSGYYNEQFF
TGTGCCAGCAGCCCCCGTGGTAGCGGCTACTACAATGAGCAGTTCTTC
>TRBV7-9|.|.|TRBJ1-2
CASSLARMTEPYGYTF
TGTGCCAGCAGCTTAGCGCGGATGACGGAGCCCTATGGCTACACCTTC
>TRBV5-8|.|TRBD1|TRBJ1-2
CASSLDNRGVGYTF
TGTGCCAGCAGCCTTGATAACAGGGGTGTCGGCTACACCTTC
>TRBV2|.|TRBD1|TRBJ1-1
CASSTHTGASTEAFF
TGTGCCAGCAGTACACATACAGGGGCGAGCACTGAAGCTTTCTTT
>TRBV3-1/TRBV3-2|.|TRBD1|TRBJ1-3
CASSLQGADTIYF
TGTGCCAGCAGCCTACAGGGGGCTGACACCATATATTTT
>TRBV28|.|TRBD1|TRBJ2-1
CASSLRDRGRGEQFF
TGTGCCAGCAGTTTAAGGGACAGGGGGCGAGGTGAGCAGTTCTTC
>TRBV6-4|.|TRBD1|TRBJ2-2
CASSEGQGNTGELFF
TGTGCCAGCAGCGAGGGACAGGGAAACACCGGGGAGCTGTTTTTT
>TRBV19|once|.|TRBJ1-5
CASSLRTIQPQHF
TGTGCCAGTAGTCTCCGTACTATCCAGCCCCAGCATTTT
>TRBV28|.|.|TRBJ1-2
CASSSLYGYTF
TGTGCCAGCAGTTCGCTATATGGCTACACCTTC
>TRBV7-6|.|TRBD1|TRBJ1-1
CASSPRTGWDTEAFF
TGTGCCAGCAGCCCTCGGACAGGGTGGGACACTGAAGCTTTCTTT
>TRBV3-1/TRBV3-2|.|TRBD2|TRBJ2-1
CASSREGTSGGHNEQFF
TGTGCCAGCAGCCGCGAAGGGACTAGCGGGGGACACAATGAGCAGTTCTTC
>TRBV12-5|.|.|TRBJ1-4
CASGFVESGELFF
TGTGCTAGTGGTTTCGTCGAATCCGGTGAACTGTTTTTT
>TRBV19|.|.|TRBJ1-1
CASSSPGTLNTEAFF
TGTGCCAGTAGCAGTCCCGGGACACTGAACACTGAAGCTTTCTTT
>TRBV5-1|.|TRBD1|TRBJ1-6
CASSRGQSYNSPLHF
TGCGCCAGCAGCCGGGGACAGTCCTATAATTCACCCCTCCACTTT
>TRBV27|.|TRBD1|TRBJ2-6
CASSPRGGSGANVLTF
TGTGCCAGCAGCCCGAGAGGGGGCTCGGGGGCCAACGTCCTGACTTTC
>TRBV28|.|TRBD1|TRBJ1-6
CASSTRDRDYNSPLHF
TGTGCCAGCAGTACACGGGACAGGGACTATAATTCACCCCTCCACTTT
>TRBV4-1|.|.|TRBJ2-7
CASSHPVGGKDEQYF
TGCGCCAGCAGCCACCCCGTAGGGGGTAAGGACGAGCAGTACTTC
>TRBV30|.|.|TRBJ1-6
CAWSVPGTGNSPLHF
TGTGCCTGGAGCGTACCCGGGACTGGAAATTCACCCCTCCACTTT
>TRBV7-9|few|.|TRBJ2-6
CASTKQGRAGANVLTF
TGTGCCAGCACCAAACAGGGGAGGGCTGGGGCCAACGTCCTGACTTTC
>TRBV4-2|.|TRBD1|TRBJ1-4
CASSPPDRAEKLFF
TGTGCCAGCAGCCCCCCGGACAGGGCTGAAAAACTGTTTTTT
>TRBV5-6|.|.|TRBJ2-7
CASRPRGSSYEQYF
TGTGCCAGCAGACCACGGGGATCTTCCTACGAGCAGTACTTC
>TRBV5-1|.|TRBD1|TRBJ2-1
CASSPGQGDEQFF
TGCGCCAGCAGCCCGGGACAGGGGGATGAGCAGTTCTTC
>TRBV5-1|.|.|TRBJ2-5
CASSTTSQLTQYF
TGCGCCAGCAGCACTACCAGCCAGCTGACCCAGTACTTC
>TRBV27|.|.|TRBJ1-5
CASSLVRGQPQHF
TGTGCCAGCAGTTTAGTCAGGGGTCAGCCCCAGCATTTT
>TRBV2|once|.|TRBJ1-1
CASALRENTEAFF
TGTGCCAGCGCACTCCGGGAGAACACTGAAGCTTTCTTT
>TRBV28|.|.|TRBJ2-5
CASATPGVYQETQYF
TGTGCCAGCGCGACCCCCGGGGTATACCAAGAGACCCAGTACTTC
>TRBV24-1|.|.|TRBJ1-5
CATSDSGNQPQHF
TGTGCCACCAGTGATTCAGGGAATCAGCCCCAGCATTTT
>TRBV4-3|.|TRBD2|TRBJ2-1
CASSQRGVGYNEQFF
TGCGCCAGCAGCCAACGGGGGGTGGGTTACAATGAGCAGTTCTTC
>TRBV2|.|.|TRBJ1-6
CASSVKDSGNSALHF
TGTGCCAGCAGTGTGAAGGACAGTGGTAATTCTGCCCTCCACTTT
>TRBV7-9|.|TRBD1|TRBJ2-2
CASSVRGPYTGELFF
TGTGCCAGCAGCGTCAGGGGGCCCTACACCGGGGAGCTGTTTTTT
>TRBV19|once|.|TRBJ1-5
CASKRTADNQPQHF
TGTGCCAGTAAAAGGACAGCAGACAATCAGCCCCAGCATTTT
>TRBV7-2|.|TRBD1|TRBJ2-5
CASSPGTGARGETQYF
TGTGCCAGCAGCCCCGGGACAGGGGCTCGGGGGGAGACCCAGTACTTC
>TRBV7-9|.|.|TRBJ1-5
CASSLDGQSNQPQHF
TGTGCCAGCAGCTTAGACGGACAAAGCAATCAGCCCCAGCATTTT